These 31 T cell receptor beta chains came from one sample sequenced in a study of blood T cells in healthy people across ages. A second about 7 to 11 cycle PCR used barcoded and J-beta primers. TCRdb recomputed calls from the 5' RACE reads with MiXCR, one row per CDR3 protein. The sample has approximately 810,000 distinct CDR3 sequences, under 30% seen once; the top ten hold 17%. What was sequenced was blood. The receptors stem from a woman of 80 years or more in good health.

This chain joins TRBV19 and TRBJ2-1; tentatively, D is TRBD2 (7 bases). Germline CDR1 LNHDA, CDR2 SQIVND (reference sequence). CDR3 length: 16 amino acids. V was pared by 3 bases and J by 7 bases, with 19 bases between. CDR3 sequence reads: CASSMDYGGGANEQFF. In DNA, the CDR3 is TGTGCCAGTAGTATGGATTATGGAGGGGGGGCGAATGAGCAGTTCTTC.

The chain uses TRBV29-1 and TRBJ2-1; D unclear. Germline-derived CDR1 and CDR2 are SQVTM and ANQGSEA. Trimming took off 3 bases at V and 0 bases at J, with 9 bases between the two ends. The CDR3 totals 14 residues. The CDR3: CSVDLALSYNEQFF. DNA of the CDR3: TGCAGCGTTGATTTGGCGCTCTCCTACAATGAGCAGTTCTTC.

There are a few counts of this clonotype. CDR3 DNA sequence: TGTGCCAGCAGTGAACCCCTCTTAGGGGCTGAAGCTTTCTTT. This encodes CASSEPLLGAEAFF. The V call is TRBV25-1, the J call TRBJ1-1; D is perhaps TRBD1 (5 bases). This CDR3 is built from 14 residues. Germline CDR1 is MGHDK and CDR2 is SYGVNS. V was pared by 2 bases and J by 6 bases, with 13 bases between. Looking up the rest from reference TRBV25-1 and TRBJ1-1 gives the full variable domain: EADIYQTPRYLVIGTGKKITLECSQTMGHDKMYWYQQDPGMELHLIHYSYGVNSTEKGDLSSESTVSRIRTEHFPLTLESARPSHTSQYLCASSEPLLGAEAFFGQGTRLTVV.

J is TRBJ1-1 and V is TRBV7-2; weak D call: TRBD1 (5 bases). Germline assignment: CDR1 SGHTA and CDR2 FQGNSA. The CDR3 extends over 14 amino acids. V was trimmed by 7 bases and J by 1 base, leaving 13 bases between them. In DNA form, the CDR3 reads TGTGCCAGCACCAAAGGAACAGGGAACACTGAAGCTTTCTTT. It is translated as CASTKGTGNTEAFF.

V is TRBV5-1 and J is TRBJ2-1; maybe TRBD1 (6 bases). V was shortened by 4 bases and J by 5 bases, with 16 bases between the two germline ends. The CDR3 loop spans 15 amino acids. From germline, CDR1 is SGHRS and CDR2 YFSETQ. The CDR3 DNA follows: TGCGCCAGCAGCCGGACAGAAAGCGGTGACAATGAGCAGTTCTTC. Protein: CASSRTESGDNEQFF.

The chain recombines TRBV7-2 with TRBJ1-2; D call uncertain. CDR1 is SGHTA and CDR2 is FQGNSA in the germline V gene. This CDR3 has 15 amino acids. V was pared by 3 bases and J by 0 bases, with 11 bases between. CDR3 residues: CASSFGQDANYGYTF. CDR3 in DNA: TGTGCCAGCAGCTTTGGCCAAGACGCTAACTATGGCTACACCTTC.

V usage is TRBV7-3 and J usage is TRBJ2-3; 8 nucleotides line up with TRBD1. CDR3 length equals 15 residues. The V and J ends lost 4 bases and 4 bases, in that order; junction bases with no gene match: 7. Germline V gene lookup returns CDR1 SGHTA and CDR2 FQGTGA. The CDR3 DNA follows: TGTGCCAGCAGCTCGCAGGGGGCGTCGTCAGATACGCAGTATTTT. This sequence encodes CASSSQGASSDTQYF.

The table lists this clonotype with many counts. This sequence joins TRBV7-2 and TRBJ2-1; 8 nucleotides agree with TRBD2. The CDR3 spans 16 residues. V trimming: 0 bases; J trimming: 4 bases; junction bases outside the gene matches: 5. Germline V lookup: CDR1 SGHTA, CDR2 FQGNSA. The CDR3 region is CASSLALRLAYNEQFF. DNA of the CDR3: TGTGCCAGCAGCTTAGCGCTCCGACTAGCGTACAATGAGCAGTTCTTC.

This clonotype was observed many times. The J gene is TRBJ2-5, the V gene TRBV6-2 or TRBV6-3, with D perhaps TRBD2 (5 bases). V was shortened by 6 bases and J by 5 bases, with 13 bases between the two germline ends. The germline CDR1 and CDR2 sequences are MNHEY and SVGEGT. This CDR3 region has 13 residues. The chain's CDR3 is CASSRTRWETQYF. DNA for the CDR3: TGTGCCAGCAGCCGAACTAGGTGGGAGACCCAGTACTTC.

V usage is TRBV6-2 or TRBV6-3 and J usage is TRBJ1-4; D not resolved. The CDR3 has 17 residues. Germline V gene lookup returns CDR1 MNHEY and CDR2 SVGEGT. The V and J ends lost 5 bases and 0 bases respectively, with 16 bases between them. The CDR3 protein is CASSPTLYIATNEKLFF. As DNA, the CDR3 is TGTGCCAGCAGTCCGACCCTCTATATTGCAACTAATGAAAAACTGTTTTTT.

The V gene is TRBV30, the J gene TRBJ2-1; 8 bases align to TRBD2. After removal of 6 bases from V and 0 bases from J, the junction contained 7 bases not matched to a gene. The length of the CDR3 is 15 residues. Germline V lookup: CDR1 GTSNPN, CDR2 SVGIG (reference sequence). The CDR3 here is CACFTGGSSYNEQFF. For the CDR3, the DNA is TGTGCCTGTTTTACGGGGGGGAGCTCCTACAATGAGCAGTTCTTC. The whole variable domain, remainder taken from reference TRBV30 and TRBJ2-1, is SQTIHQWPATLVQPVGSPLSLECTVEGTSNPNLYWYRQAAGRGLQLLFYSVGIGQISSEVPQNLSASRPQDRQFILSSKKLLLSDSGFYLCACFTGGSSYNEQFFGPGTRLTVL.

This clonotype was observed a few times. Written as DNA, the CDR3 is TGTGCCAGCAGCCGCGAACCAGCCTCCTACGAGCAGTACTTC. Its translation is CASSREPASYEQYF. V gene TRBV28 combines with J gene TRBJ2-7; no clear D gene. The CDR3 spans 14 residues. Germline CDR1 reads MDHEN; CDR2 reads SYDVKM. V was trimmed by 6 bases and J by 0 bases, leaving 12 bases between them.

V usage is TRBV9 and J usage is TRBJ2-1, with 9 positions matching TRBD2. This CDR3 spans 15 amino acids. V dropped 4 bases and J dropped 4; count of bases not matched to a gene: 6. CDR1 is SGDLS and CDR2 is YYNGEE in the germline V gene. The CDR3 coding sequence is TGTGCCAGCAGCATAGACAGCGGGAGGTACAATGAGCAGTTCTTC. Protein sequence: CASSIDSGRYNEQFF. The full variable domain, rest sourced from reference TRBV9 and TRBJ2-1, is DSGVTQTPKHLITATGQRVTLRCSPRSGDLSVYWYQQSLDQGLQFLIQYYNGEERAKGNILERFSAQQFPDLHSELNLSSLELGDSALYFCASSIDSGRYNEQFFGPGTRLTVL.

This clonotype was seen at least ten times. This chain uses TRBV6-2 or TRBV6-3 with TRBJ2-4, with 8 nucleotides matching TRBD1. Germline CDR1 is MNHEY and CDR2 is SVGEGT. The CDR3 extends over 13 amino acids. Trimming removed 5 bases from V and 7 bases from J; junction bases left unmatched: 4. The CDR3 is CASSGQGWNIQYF. The DNA for the CDR3 is TGTGCCAGCAGTGGACAGGGTTGGAACATTCAGTACTTC.

The J gene is TRBJ2-1, the V gene TRBV3-1; TRBD2 matches at 15 bases. This CDR3 has 18 amino acids. Trimming at V came to 0 bases and at J to 7 bases, leaving 7 bases not matched to a gene. The germline V gene has CDR1 LGHDT and CDR2 YNNKEL (reference sequence). In nucleotides, the CDR3 is TGTGCCAGCAGCCAAGATAGGACTAGCGGGGGGGCCGGGAATGAGCAGTTCTTC. This translates into CASSQDRTSGGAGNEQFF.

This clonotype has a count of ten or more. The rearrangement uses TRBV5-1 and TRBJ1-1; D gene ambiguous. The CDR3 extends over 12 amino acids. Looked up from germline, CDR1 is SGHRS and CDR2 is YFSETQ. Trimming removed 5 bases from V and 1 base from J, with 6 bases in between. The chain's CDR3 is CASRTGNTEAFF. CDR3 nucleotides: TGCGCCAGCAGGACTGGGAACACTGAAGCTTTCTTT.

This clonotype was picked up a small number of times. The CDR3 DNA is TGTGCCACCTCGACTAGCGGGGTTGGGGATGAGCAGTTCTTC. Encoded protein: CATSTSGVGDEQFF. V usage is TRBV24-1 and J usage is TRBJ2-1; 11 positions match TRBD2. J lost 8 bases, V lost 9 bases, and 8 bases had no gene match. CDR3 length equals 14 residues. CDR1 is KGHDR and CDR2 is SFDVKD in the germline V gene.

A few counts support this clonotype. This rearrangement joins TRBV11-2 to TRBJ1-6; D is uncertain. The CDR3 is made up of 13 amino acids. V was trimmed by 5 bases and J by 9 bases, leaving 11 bases between them. Germline assignment: CDR1 SGHAT and CDR2 FQNNGV. The CDR3 is CASSREEVSPLHF. The CDR3 DNA sequence: TGTGCCAGCAGCCGAGAAGAGGTTTCACCCCTCCACTTT. Full variable domain (remainder filled in from reference TRBV11-2 and TRBJ1-6): EAGVAQSPRYKIIEKRQSVAFWCNPISGHATLYWYQQILGQGPKLLIQFQNNGVVDDSQLPKDRFSAERLKGVDSTLKIQPAKLEDSAVYLCASSREEVSPLHFGNGTRLTVT.

The chain recombines TRBV11-2 with TRBJ2-3; no definite D call. The CDR3 loop spans 16 amino acids. V was clipped by 1 base and J by 4 bases, with 15 bases between them. Germline V CDR1 and CDR2: SGHAT, FQNNGV. CDR3 DNA: TGTGCCAGCAGCTTAGCGGGCGGTACAGACGCAGATACGCAGTATTTT. It yields the protein CASSLAGGTDADTQYF.

Regarding this clonotype: Possible read error: a much larger clone is one base away. The rearrangement uses TRBV3-1 and TRBJ2-1, with 9 bases matching TRBD2. Germline CDR1 is LGHDT and CDR2 is YNNKEL (reference sequence). The CDR3 extends over 16 amino acids. The ends lost 5 bases at V and 1 base at J; junction bases unmatched: 6. In DNA form, the CDR3 reads TGTGCCAGCAGCACCCATAGCGGGGGATCCTACAATGAGCAGTTCTTC. The encoded protein is CASSTHSGGSYNEQFF.

This clonotype has ten or more counts. The chain's CDR3 is CASSQDFGLAGVGTQYF. In DNA, the CDR3 is TGCGCCAGCAGCCAAGATTTCGGGCTAGCGGGGGTGGGGACCCAGTACTTC. The chain couples TRBV4-1 to TRBJ2-5; 10 bases are a match to TRBD2. The CDR3 is 17 residues long. The V gene end was trimmed by 0 bases and the J gene end by 7 bases; junction bases not matched to a gene: 11. In germline, CDR1 is MGHRA, CDR2 YSYEKL.

This clonotype was counted between two and nine times. The V gene is TRBV5-1, the J gene TRBJ1-4; possibly TRBD1 for D (6 bases). Trimming took 3 bases from V and 9 from J, leaving 21 bases between them. The germline gives CDR1 SGHRS, CDR2 YFSETQ. The CDR3 loop spans 16 amino acids. CDR3 residues: CASSSIPGDAPQKLFF. As DNA, the CDR3 is TGCGCCAGCAGCTCAATCCCAGGGGACGCTCCCCAAAAACTGTTTTTT.

This clonotype came up a few times. A read error may be the cause here, since a much bigger clone is one base away. V usage is TRBV21-1 and J usage is TRBJ2-3; the DNA was not used to check the table's D call, TRBD1. TRBV21-1 is a known pseudogene. The CDR3 covers 17 residues. CDR3 region: CASSSLTTAGGTDTQYF. CDR3 sequence (DNA): TGTGCCAGCAGCTCCCTTACGACAGCGGGGGGCACAGATACGCAGTATTTT.

In this sample, this clonotype turned up many times. This rearrangement joins TRBV7-2 to TRBJ2-5; 11 positions match TRBD1. The CDR3 extends over 16 amino acids. J lost 1 base, V lost 1 base, and 2 bases had no gene match. The germline CDR1 and CDR2 sequences are SGHTA and FQGNSA. The CDR3 protein is CASSLGDRGVQETQYF. For the CDR3, the DNA is TGTGCCAGCAGCTTAGGGGACAGGGGGGTCCAAGAGACCCAGTACTTC.

The chain couples TRBV2 to TRBJ2-6; D not resolved. Looked up from germline, CDR1 is SNHLY and CDR2 is FYNNEI. V was shortened by 1 base and J by 4 bases, with 11 bases between the two germline ends. There are 16 residues in the CDR3. The CDR3 DNA reads TGTGCCAGCAGTGAAGTCGGTTCCGGGGGGGCCAACGTCCTGACTTTC. Translating it yields CASSEVGSGGANVLTF.

The table lists this clonotype with many counts. The gene calls are TRBV10-3 and TRBJ2-3; 14 bases align to TRBD2. V shed 0 bases, J shed 2 bases, and the junction held 4 bases outside the gene matches. The CDR3 sequence is 18 residues long. Per germline, CDR1 ENHRY and CDR2 SYGVKD. The CDR3 protein is CAISESGTSGGLTDTQYF. The CDR3, as DNA: TGTGCCATCAGTGAGTCGGGGACTAGCGGGGGACTCACAGATACGCAGTATTTT.

This clonotype was recorded at least ten times. This rearrangement joins TRBV29-1 to TRBJ2-7; 9 nucleotides align to TRBD1. Per germline, CDR1 SQVTM and CDR2 ANQGSEA. V gave up 6 bases and J gave up 4 bases; unmatched junction bases: 7. This CDR3 spans 13 amino acids. The CDR3 spells CSVKQGARYEQYF. CDR3 coding DNA: TGCAGCGTGAAACAGGGGGCGCGGTACGAGCAGTACTTC.

The DNA of the CDR3 is TGTGCCAGCAGAAGGACAGGGACCAACACTGAAGCTTTCTTT. Translation gives CASRRTGTNTEAFF. The chain uses TRBV12-3 or TRBV12-4 and TRBJ1-1; TRBD1 aligns across 8 bases. The CDR3 contains 14 residues. V was clipped by 6 bases and J by 2 bases; unmatched bases: 5.

The chain uses TRBV3-1 and TRBJ1-2; 12 bases agree with TRBD1. The CDR3 covers 12 residues. CDR1 is LGHDT and CDR2 is YNNKEL in the germline V gene (reference sequence). V was pared by 8 bases and J by 8 bases, with 3 bases of the junction left unmatched. The CDR3 spells CASGDRGLGYTF. The CDR3 DNA is TGTGCCAGCGGGGACAGGGGGCTCGGCTACACCTTC.

This clonotype was recorded at least ten times. The chain is built from TRBV20-1 and TRBJ2-1, with D perhaps matching TRBD1 (6 bases). The V gene lost 3 bases and the J gene lost 6 bases, with 21 bases spanning the gap. The germline V gene has CDR1 DFQATT and CDR2 SNEGSKA (reference sequence). CDR3 length: 16 amino acids. In nucleotides, the CDR3 is TGCAGTGCTAGCGGAGTTCACAGGGCCCGGGGCAATGAGCAGTTCTTC. Protein: CSASGVHRARGNEQFF.

The chain is built from TRBV4-1 and TRBJ2-7, with 9 bases identical to TRBD1. The CDR3 contains 16 residues. With 1 base clipped from V and 3 bases from J, the junction kept 7 bases outside the gene matches. The germline V gene has CDR1 MGHRA and CDR2 YSYEKL. The CDR3 sequence is CASSQAGTGKSYEQYF. As DNA, the CDR3 is TGCGCCAGCAGCCAAGCCGGGACAGGGAAAAGCTACGAGCAGTACTTC.